This T cell receptor (beta chain) came from a study of CD8 T cells in ankylosing spondylitis. Study results and caveats: Existing reports had already noted some motif variants in reactive arthritis synovial fluid and blood. For ankylosing spondylitis blood, a TCR beta motif of under ten highly homologous variants appeared characteristic. It was reported that disease-linked clones were significantly enriched in matched ankylosing spondylitis synovial fluid. The disease-linked clones had a CD8+ phenotype and low blood frequencies.

This clonotype was counted many times. Its antigen is as yet unknown. TCRdb fed the 5' RACE reads into MiXCR, producing one record per CDR3 protein. The table records 200,000 or so distinct CDR3 sequences, 10% to 15% of them present only once. The germline V gene encodes CDR1 SGHTA and CDR2 FQGNSA. This CDR3 has 13 amino acids. The germline V and J ends were trimmed by 2 bases and 8 bases, with 7 bases remaining between them. The sequencing sample was made of blood, either unsorted or a sorted T cell fraction (not recorded which). The rearrangement joins TRBV7-2 to TRBJ1-6, with no clear D. The sequence came from a female donor with ankylosing spondylitis or in good health (not recorded which). This chain's CDR3 is CASSLLIHSPLHF. CDR3 in DNA: TGTGCCAGCAGCTTATTGATTCATTCACCCCTCCACTTT.